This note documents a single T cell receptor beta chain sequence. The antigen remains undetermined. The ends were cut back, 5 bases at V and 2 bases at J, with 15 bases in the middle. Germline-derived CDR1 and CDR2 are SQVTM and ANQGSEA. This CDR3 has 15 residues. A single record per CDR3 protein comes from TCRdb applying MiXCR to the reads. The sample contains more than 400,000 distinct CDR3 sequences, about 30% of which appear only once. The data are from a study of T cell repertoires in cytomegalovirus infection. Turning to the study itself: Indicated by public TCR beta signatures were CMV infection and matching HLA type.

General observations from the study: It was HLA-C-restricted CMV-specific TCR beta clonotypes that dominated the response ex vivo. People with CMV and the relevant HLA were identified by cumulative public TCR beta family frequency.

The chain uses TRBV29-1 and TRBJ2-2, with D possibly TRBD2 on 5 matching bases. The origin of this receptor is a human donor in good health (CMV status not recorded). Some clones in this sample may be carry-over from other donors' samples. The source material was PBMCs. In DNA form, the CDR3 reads TGCAGCGTTTCCGGATATGCGGGTAACACCGGGGAGCTGTTTTTT. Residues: CSVSGYAGNTGELFF.